These 5 T cell receptor beta chains came from one sample sequenced in a study of lymphopenia after photon versus proton radiotherapy. TCRdb's copy holds only in-frame clones and misses some; the assay was immunoSEQ multiplex PCR. The sample holds about 34,000 clones; over 70% are singletons and the top ten take more than 14%. The specimen comprised peripheral blood, sampled from a patient treated with proton-based radiotherapy. The receptors stem from a woman aged 70-85 years with pancreatic cancer.

The chain employs TRBV9 and TRBJ2-1; 9 bases fit TRBD2. The CDR3 consists of 16 residues. Per germline, CDR1 SGDLS and CDR2 YYNGEE. V shed 3 bases and J 6 bases; nucleotides not matched to a gene: 10. The CDR3 loop reads CASSATGTSHPNEQFF. The CDR3, as DNA: TGTGCCAGCAGCGCAACCGGGACTAGCCACCCCAATGAGCAGTTCTTC.

The chain recombines TRBV7-9 with TRBJ1-1; no firm D call. The V gene lost 5 bases and the J gene lost 0 bases, with 7 bases spanning the gap. CDR3 length equals 13 residues. Germline V gene sequence: CDR1 SEHNR, CDR2 FQNEAQ (reference sequence). CDR3 nucleotides: TGTGCCAGCAGCCCCTACATGAACACTGAAGCTTTCTTT. Encoded protein: CASSPYMNTEAFF.

The CDR3 DNA follows: TGCGCCAGCAGCCCGGGGACTCATGGCTACACCTTC. Its translation is CASSPGTHGYTF. The chain employs TRBV5-1 and TRBJ1-2; a possible D gene is TRBD1 (5 bases). Trimming took off 4 bases at V and 6 bases at J, with 10 bases between the two ends. Germline V gene data show CDR1 as SGHRS and CDR2 as YFSETQ. The CDR3 totals 12 residues.

The rearrangement uses TRBV27 and TRBJ2-7; D is possibly TRBD1 (6 bases). This CDR3 is 13 amino acids long. V lost 6 bases to trimming and J lost 1 base, with 10 bases between them. Germline values: CDR1 MNHEY, CDR2 SMNVEV (reference sequence). This chain's CDR3 is CASRRGMSYEQYF. The CDR3 DNA follows: TGTGCCAGCAGAAGGGGGATGTCCTACGAGCAGTACTTC.

The chain couples TRBV18 to TRBJ2-7; TRBD2 aligns across 10 bases. V was clipped by 2 bases and J by 4 bases; unmatched bases: 14. Germline CDR1 and CDR2: KGHSH and LQKENI. The CDR3 runs 18 residues. This chain's CDR3 is CASSPTGNQKREGYEQYF. CDR3 bases: TGTGCCAGCTCACCAACGGGGAACCAGAAGCGGGAGGGGTACGAGCAGTACTTC.